The 18 T cell receptor beta chains below come from one sample, sequenced in a study of blood T cell repertoires in COVID-19. Using immunoSEQ multiplex PCR, the repertoire was profiled, and TCRdb retains in-frame clones only, with some absent. The sample gives tens of thousands of clones, over 75% of which show up once; approximately 45% is in the top ten. Sequencing used peripheral blood. The receptors were sampled from a human donor in a cohort sampled during active COVID-19.

The chain has TRBV14 and TRBJ2-1; a possible D gene is TRBD2 (6 bases). The germline CDR1 and CDR2 sequences are SGHDN and FVKESK. The CDR3 is 13 amino acids. V lost 5 bases and J lost 12, with 17 bases in between. Here the CDR3 reads CASSNNLGGWQFF. The CDR3 coding sequence is TGTGCCAGCAGCAACAACCTGGGGGGTTGGCAGTTCTTC.

The rearrangement links TRBV6-2 or TRBV6-3 to TRBJ1-1, with 8 bases matching TRBD1. CDR1 and CDR2 (germline): MNHEY, SVGEGT. This CDR3 has 15 residues. The V segment lost 6 bases and the J segment 0 bases; nucleotides outside the gene matches: 6. CDR3: CASRPGDRMNTEAFF. CDR3 in DNA: TGTGCCAGCAGGCCTGGGGACAGGATGAACACTGAAGCTTTCTTT.

The V call is TRBV19, the J call TRBJ1-1; TRBD1 might be the D (5 bases). The V and J ends lost 7 bases and 6 bases respectively, with 15 bases between them. Germline assignment: CDR1 LNHDA and CDR2 SQIVND (reference sequence). This CDR3 is 13 amino acids long. This chain's CDR3 is CASNKGRPAEAFF. CDR3 bases: TGTGCCAGTAACAAGGGGCGCCCCGCTGAAGCTTTCTTT. The whole variable domain, remainder taken from reference TRBV19 and TRBJ1-1, is DGGITQSPKYLFRKEGQNVTLSCEQNLNHDAMYWYRQDPGQGLRLIYYSQIVNDFQKGDIAEGYSVSREKKESFPLTVTSAQKNPTAFYLCASNKGRPAEAFFGQGTRLTVV.

The chain joins TRBV27 to TRBJ2-7, with D tentatively TRBD2 (6 bases). This CDR3 contains 14 residues. The V end was cut by 5 bases, the J end by 3 bases, with 14 bases between. Per germline, CDR1 MNHEY and CDR2 SMNVEV (reference sequence). The CDR3 sequence is CASSPRTNLYEQYF. The CDR3 coding sequence is TGTGCCAGCAGTCCACGGACTAACCTCTACGAGCAGTACTTC.

The rearrangement uses TRBV5-1 and TRBJ1-2, with 7 nucleotides matching TRBD1. J was trimmed by 3 bases and V by 5 bases; bases with no gene match: 13. The CDR3 length is 16 residues. Germline CDR1 SGHRS, CDR2 YFSETQ. CDR3 nucleotides: TGCGCCAGCAGACGACACCAGGGGGAAGGGGACTATGGCTACACCTTC. Protein: CASRRHQGEGDYGYTF. Drawing the rest from reference TRBV5-1 and TRBJ1-2, the complete variable domain is KAGVTQTPRYLIKTRGQQVTLSCSPISGHRSVSWYQQTPGQGLQFLFEYFSETQRNKGNFPGRFSGRQFSNSRSEMNVSTLELGDSALYLCASRRHQGEGDYGYTFGSGTRLTVV.

CDR3 nucleotides: TGTGCCAGCAAGCCGCCAGGCCAAGAGACCCAGTACTTC. It is translated as CASKPPGQETQYF. V is TRBV7-6 and J is TRBJ2-5; D is uncertain. Germline V lookup: CDR1 SGHVS, CDR2 FNYEAQ. This CDR3 has 13 amino acids. V was clipped by 7 bases and J by 1 base, with 10 bases between them.

The chain links TRBV18 to TRBJ1-1; 10 bases match TRBD1. The CDR3 consists of 15 residues. Germline V gives CDR1 KGHSH, CDR2 LQKENI. Trimming took 2 bases from V and 0 from J; bases not matched to a gene: 0. The CDR3 is CASSPGTGVNTEAFF. The DNA of the CDR3 is TGTGCCAGCTCACCAGGGACAGGGGTGAACACTGAAGCTTTCTTT.

The chain joins TRBV20-1 to TRBJ2-3; TRBD2 matches at 15 bases. The CDR3 spans 16 residues. With 3 bases clipped from V and 3 bases from J, the junction kept 4 bases outside the gene matches. Germline V gene data show CDR1 as DFQATT and CDR2 as SNEGSKA (reference sequence). In nucleotides, the CDR3 is TGCAGTGCTAGTGGACTAGCGGGGGGGCTTACAGATACGCAGTATTTT. Its protein product is CSASGLAGGLTDTQYF.

The chain combines TRBV5-4 with TRBJ2-7; 12 bases match TRBD2. CDR3 length: 15 amino acids. Germline V lookup: CDR1 SGHNT, CDR2 YYREEE (reference sequence). V trimming: 4 bases; J trimming: 2 bases; junction bases outside the gene matches: 4. The CDR3 coding sequence is TGTGCCAGCAGCACCAGACTAGCGGGGGCCTACGAGCAGTACTTC. It codes for CASSTRLAGAYEQYF.

The gene calls are TRBV6-1 and TRBJ2-7; D is uncertain. Germline V CDR1 and CDR2: MNHNS, SASEGT. V gave up 1 base and J gave up 2 bases, with 12 bases separating them. The CDR3 totals 15 residues. The CDR3 sequence: CASSEDPGWTYEQYF. The CDR3 region has the DNA TGTGCCAGCAGTGAAGATCCGGGTTGGACCTACGAGCAGTACTTC.

The rearrangement joins TRBV19 to TRBJ2-2, with D hard to call. Germline V lookup: CDR1 LNHDA, CDR2 SQIVND (reference sequence). V was shortened by 2 bases and J by 7 bases, with 5 bases between the two germline ends. This CDR3 is built from 12 residues. CDR3 residues: CASSISSGELFF. The DNA of the CDR3 is TGTGCCAGTAGTATATCCAGCGGGGAGCTGTTTTTT.

This clone was counted many times. The chain couples TRBV11-3 to TRBJ2-1, with a possible D match to TRBD1 (5 bases). The CDR3 contains 11 residues. V was cut by 5 bases and J by 12 bases, with 11 bases left in between. Germline V gene lookup returns CDR1 SGHNT and CDR2 YENEEA. The CDR3 loop is CASSTNQGQFF. CDR3 DNA: TGTGCCAGCAGCACCAACCAGGGGCAGTTCTTC.

The V and J genes are TRBV5-6 and TRBJ1-1; D gene unclear. From germline, CDR1 is SGHDT and CDR2 YYEEEE. The V and J ends lost 0 bases and 7 bases respectively, with 7 bases between them. This CDR3 comprises 12 residues. CDR3 DNA: TGTGCCAGCAGCTTGGTTTTGAGTGAAGCTTTCTTT. It specifies CASSLVLSEAFF.

The V gene is TRBV7-2, the J gene TRBJ2-7; the match to TRBD2 covers 7 bases. The CDR3 totals 15 residues. CDR1 and CDR2 from the germline V gene are SGHTA and FQGNSA. Trimming cost V 1 base and J 2 bases; bases outside gene matches: 5. CDR3 in DNA: TGTGCCAGCAGCTTAGGGTTGGGGACTACCTACGAGCAGTACTTC. Translation gives CASSLGLGTTYEQYF.

This sequence joins TRBV11-3 and TRBJ2-7; the match to TRBD1 covers 11 bases. The CDR3 is made up of 17 amino acids. Germline CDR1 is SGHNT and CDR2 is YENEEA. With V trimmed by 6 bases and J by 11 bases, 21 bases remained unmatched. The DNA of the CDR3 is TGTGCCAGCAGGGTCCCGGGACAGGGGGTGGCGGGAGACACCAAGTACTTC. Protein product: CASRVPGQGVAGDTKYF.

The chain uses TRBV9 and TRBJ2-3; 7 nucleotides match TRBD2. V was pared by 4 bases and J by 4 bases, with 12 bases of the junction left unmatched. The CDR3 sequence is 16 residues long. Germline V gene sequence: CDR1 SGDLS, CDR2 YYNGEE. CDR3 protein: CASSPRGSRRADTQYF. The DNA of the CDR3 is TGTGCCAGCAGCCCCCGCGGGAGTCGTCGGGCAGATACGCAGTATTTT.

This rearrangement joins TRBV18 to TRBJ2-7; maybe TRBD1 (5 bases). Germline CDR1 reads KGHSH; CDR2 reads LQKENI. The germline V and J ends were trimmed by 6 bases and 3 bases, with 9 bases remaining between them. The CDR3 contains 12 residues. CDR3 residues: CASSQGYYEQYF. The DNA for the CDR3 is TGTGCCAGCTCGCAGGGTTACTACGAGCAGTACTTC.

The chain carries TRBV12-3 or TRBV12-4 and TRBJ2-7; no firm D call. The CDR3 is 11 amino acids. The V end was cut by 3 bases, the J end by 6 bases, with 6 bases between. As DNA, the CDR3 is TGTGCCAGCAGTTTCGAGCGCGAGCAGTACTTC. Its translation: CASSFEREQYF.